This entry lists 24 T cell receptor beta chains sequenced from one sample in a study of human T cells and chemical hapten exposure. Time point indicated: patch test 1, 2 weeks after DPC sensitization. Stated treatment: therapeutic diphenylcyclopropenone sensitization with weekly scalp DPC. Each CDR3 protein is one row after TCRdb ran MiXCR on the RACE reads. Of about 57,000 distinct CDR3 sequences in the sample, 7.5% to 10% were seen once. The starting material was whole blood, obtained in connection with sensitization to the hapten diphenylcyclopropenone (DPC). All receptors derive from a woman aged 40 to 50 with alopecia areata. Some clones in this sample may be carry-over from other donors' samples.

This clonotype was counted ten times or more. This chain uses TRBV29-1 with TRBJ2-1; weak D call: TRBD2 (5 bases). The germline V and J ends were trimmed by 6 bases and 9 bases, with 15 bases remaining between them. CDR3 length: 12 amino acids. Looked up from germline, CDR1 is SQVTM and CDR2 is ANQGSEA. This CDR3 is CSVARRTGEQFF. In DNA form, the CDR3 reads TGCAGCGTAGCGCGGAGGACGGGTGAGCAGTTCTTC.

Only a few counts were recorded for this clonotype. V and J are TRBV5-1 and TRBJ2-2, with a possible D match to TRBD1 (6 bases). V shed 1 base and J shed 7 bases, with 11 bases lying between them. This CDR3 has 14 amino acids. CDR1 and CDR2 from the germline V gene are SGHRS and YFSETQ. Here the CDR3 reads CASSLTAGDGELFF. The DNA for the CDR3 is TGCGCCAGCAGCTTGACCGCAGGGGACGGGGAGCTGTTTTTT.

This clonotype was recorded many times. The CDR3 spells CASSYLENTEAFF. The CDR3 DNA follows: TGTGCCAGCAGCTATCTTGAGAACACTGAAGCTTTCTTT. The V gene is TRBV6-6, the J gene TRBJ1-1; no definite D call. From germline, CDR1 is MNHNY and CDR2 SVGAGI (reference sequence). The CDR3 is 13 amino acids. Between the trimmed V and J ends, which lost 6 bases and 1 base, there was a span of 9 bases.

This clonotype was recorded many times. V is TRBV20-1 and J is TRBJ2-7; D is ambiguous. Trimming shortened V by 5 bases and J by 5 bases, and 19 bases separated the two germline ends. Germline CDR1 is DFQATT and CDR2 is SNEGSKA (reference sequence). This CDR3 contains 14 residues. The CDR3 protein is CSARPPPSGHEQYF. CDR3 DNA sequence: TGCAGTGCTCGACCCCCGCCTTCGGGTCACGAGCAGTACTTC.

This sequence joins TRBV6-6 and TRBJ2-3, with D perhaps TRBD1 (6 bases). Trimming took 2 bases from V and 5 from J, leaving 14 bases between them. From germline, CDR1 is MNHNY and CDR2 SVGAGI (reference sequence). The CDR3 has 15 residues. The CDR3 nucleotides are TGTGCCAGCAGTTACACCCCAACAGGGAGAGATACGCAGTATTTT. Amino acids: CASSYTPTGRDTQYF.

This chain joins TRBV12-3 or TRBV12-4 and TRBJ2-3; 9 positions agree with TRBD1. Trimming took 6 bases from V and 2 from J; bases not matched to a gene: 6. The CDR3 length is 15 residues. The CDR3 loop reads CASSDRDRATDTQYF. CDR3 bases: TGTGCCAGCAGCGACCGGGACAGGGCCACAGATACGCAGTATTTT.

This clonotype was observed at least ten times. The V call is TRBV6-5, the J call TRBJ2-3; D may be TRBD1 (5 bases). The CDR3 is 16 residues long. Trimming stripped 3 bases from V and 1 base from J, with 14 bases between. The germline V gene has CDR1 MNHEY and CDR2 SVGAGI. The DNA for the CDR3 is TGTGCCAGCAGTTATGACAGCGCCCCGGGCACAGATACGCAGTATTTT. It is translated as CASSYDSAPGTDTQYF.

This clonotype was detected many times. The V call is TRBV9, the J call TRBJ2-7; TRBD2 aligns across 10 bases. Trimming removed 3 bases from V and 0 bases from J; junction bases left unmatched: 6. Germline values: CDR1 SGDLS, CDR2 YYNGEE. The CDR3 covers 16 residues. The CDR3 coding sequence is TGTGCCAGCAGCGCCGGTAGCGGGGGGATCTCCTACGAGCAGTACTTC. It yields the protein CASSAGSGGISYEQYF.

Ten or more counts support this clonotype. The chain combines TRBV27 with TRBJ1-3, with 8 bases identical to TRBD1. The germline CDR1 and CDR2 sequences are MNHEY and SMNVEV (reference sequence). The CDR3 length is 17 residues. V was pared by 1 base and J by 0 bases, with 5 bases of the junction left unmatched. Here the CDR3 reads CASSLFGQGLSGNTIYF. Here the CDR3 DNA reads TGTGCCAGCAGTTTATTCGGACAGGGCCTCTCTGGAAACACCATATATTTT.

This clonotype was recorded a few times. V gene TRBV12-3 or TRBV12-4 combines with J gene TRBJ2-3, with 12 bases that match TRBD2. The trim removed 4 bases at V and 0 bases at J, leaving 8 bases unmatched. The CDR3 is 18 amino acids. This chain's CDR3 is CASSSSTSGGTSTDTQYF. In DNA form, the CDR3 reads TGTGCCAGCAGTTCCTCGACTAGCGGGGGAACTAGCACAGATACGCAGTATTTT.

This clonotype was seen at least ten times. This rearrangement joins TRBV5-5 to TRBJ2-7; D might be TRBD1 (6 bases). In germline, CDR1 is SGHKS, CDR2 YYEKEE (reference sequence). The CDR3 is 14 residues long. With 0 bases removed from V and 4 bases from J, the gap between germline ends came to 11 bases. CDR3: CASSLAPGQYEQYF. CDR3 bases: TGTGCCAGCAGCTTGGCCCCCGGACAGTACGAGCAGTACTTC.

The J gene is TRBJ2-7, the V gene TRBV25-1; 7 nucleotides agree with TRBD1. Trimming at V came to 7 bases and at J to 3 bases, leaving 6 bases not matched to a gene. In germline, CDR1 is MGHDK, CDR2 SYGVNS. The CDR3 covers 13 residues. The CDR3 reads CASTGTDFYEQYF. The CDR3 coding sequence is TGTGCCAGCACCGGGACAGACTTCTACGAGCAGTACTTC.

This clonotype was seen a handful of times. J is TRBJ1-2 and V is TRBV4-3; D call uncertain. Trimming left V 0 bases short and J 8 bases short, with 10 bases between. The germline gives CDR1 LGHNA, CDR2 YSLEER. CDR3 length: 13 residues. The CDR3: CASSQDRQGGYTF. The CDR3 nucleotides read TGCGCCAGCAGCCAAGATAGGCAAGGAGGCTACACCTTC.

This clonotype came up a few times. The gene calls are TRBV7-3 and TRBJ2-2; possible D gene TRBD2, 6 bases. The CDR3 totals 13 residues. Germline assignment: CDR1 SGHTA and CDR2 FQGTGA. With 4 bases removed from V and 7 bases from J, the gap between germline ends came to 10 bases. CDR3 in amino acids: CASSYGTYGELFF. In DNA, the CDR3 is TGTGCCAGCAGCTACGGGACTTACGGGGAGCTGTTTTTT.

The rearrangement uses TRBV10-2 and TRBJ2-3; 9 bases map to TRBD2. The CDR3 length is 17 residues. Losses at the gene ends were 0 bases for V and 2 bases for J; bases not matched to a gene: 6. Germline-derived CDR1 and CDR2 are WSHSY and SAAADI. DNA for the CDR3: TGCGCCAGCAGTGAGTCGGAGGTAGCGGGGGCCACAGATACGCAGTATTTT. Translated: CASSESEVAGATDTQYF.

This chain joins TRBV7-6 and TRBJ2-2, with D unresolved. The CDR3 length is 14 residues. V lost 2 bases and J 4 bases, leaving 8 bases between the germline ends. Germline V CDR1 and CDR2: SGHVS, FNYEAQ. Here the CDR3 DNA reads TGTGCCAGCAGCTTATTCTCGACCACCGGGGAGCTGTTTTTT. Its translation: CASSLFSTTGELFF.

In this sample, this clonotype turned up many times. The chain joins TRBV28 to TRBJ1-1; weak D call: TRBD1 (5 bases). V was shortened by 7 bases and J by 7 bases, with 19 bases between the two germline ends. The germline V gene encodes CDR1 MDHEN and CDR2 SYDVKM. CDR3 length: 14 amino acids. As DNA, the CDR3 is TGTGCCAGCACCAGCGGTGCAGGGAGAGGTGAAGCTTTCTTT. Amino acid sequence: CASTSGAGRGEAFF. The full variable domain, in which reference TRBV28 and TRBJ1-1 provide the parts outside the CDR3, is DVKVTQSSRYLVKRTGEKVFLECVQDMDHENMFWYRQDPGLGLRLIYFSYDVKMKEKGDIPEGYSVSREKKERFSLILESASTNQTSMYLCASTSGAGRGEAFFGQGTRLTVV.

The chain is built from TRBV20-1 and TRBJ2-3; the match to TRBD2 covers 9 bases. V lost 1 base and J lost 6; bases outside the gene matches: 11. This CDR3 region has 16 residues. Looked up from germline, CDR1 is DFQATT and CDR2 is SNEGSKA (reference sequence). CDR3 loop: CSARVGSGGRQDTQYF. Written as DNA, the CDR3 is TGCAGTGCTAGAGTCGGTAGCGGGGGCCGCCAGGATACGCAGTATTTT.

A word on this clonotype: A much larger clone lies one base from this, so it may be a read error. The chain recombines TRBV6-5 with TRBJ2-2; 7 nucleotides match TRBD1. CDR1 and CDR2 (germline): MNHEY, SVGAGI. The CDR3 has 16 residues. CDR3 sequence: CASKEQGSIVTGELVF. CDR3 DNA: TGTGCCAGCAAAGAACAGGGGTCCATAGTGACCGGGGAGCTGGTTTTT.

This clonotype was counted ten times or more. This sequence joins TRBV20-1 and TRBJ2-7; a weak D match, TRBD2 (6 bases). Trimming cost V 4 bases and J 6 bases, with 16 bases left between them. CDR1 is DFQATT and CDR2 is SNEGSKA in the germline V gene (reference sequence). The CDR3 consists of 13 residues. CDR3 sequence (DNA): TGCAGTGCTACGCCCACGACTAGTATCGAGCAGTACTTC. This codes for CSATPTTSIEQYF.

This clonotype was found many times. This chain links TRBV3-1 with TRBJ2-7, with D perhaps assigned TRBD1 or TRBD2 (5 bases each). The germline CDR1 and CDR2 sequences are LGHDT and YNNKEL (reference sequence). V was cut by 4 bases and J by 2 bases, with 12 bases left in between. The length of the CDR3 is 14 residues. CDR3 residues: CASSPGPLAYEQYF. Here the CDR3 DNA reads TGTGCCAGCAGCCCGGGACCCCTCGCCTACGAGCAGTACTTC.

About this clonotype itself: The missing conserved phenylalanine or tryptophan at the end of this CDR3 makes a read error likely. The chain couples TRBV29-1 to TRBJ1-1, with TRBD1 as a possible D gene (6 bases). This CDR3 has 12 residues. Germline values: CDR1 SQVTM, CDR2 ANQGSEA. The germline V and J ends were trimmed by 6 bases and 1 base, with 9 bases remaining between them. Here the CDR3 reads CSVAQGNTEAFL. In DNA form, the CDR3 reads TGCAGCGTAGCACAGGGGAACACTGAAGCTTTCCTT.

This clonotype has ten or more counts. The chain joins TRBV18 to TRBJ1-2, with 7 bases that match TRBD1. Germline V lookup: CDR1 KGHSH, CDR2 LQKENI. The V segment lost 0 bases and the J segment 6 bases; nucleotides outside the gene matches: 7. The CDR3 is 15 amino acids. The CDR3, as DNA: TGTGCCAGCTCACCACCGCCAGGGGGGGTCCATGGCTACACCTTC. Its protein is CASSPPPGGVHGYTF. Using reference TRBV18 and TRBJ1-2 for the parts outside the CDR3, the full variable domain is NAGVMQNPRHLVRRRGQEARLRCSPMKGHSHVYWYRQLPEEGLKFMVYLQKENIIDESGMPKERFSAEFPKEGPSILRIQQVVRGDSAAYFCASSPPPGGVHGYTFGSGTRLTVV.

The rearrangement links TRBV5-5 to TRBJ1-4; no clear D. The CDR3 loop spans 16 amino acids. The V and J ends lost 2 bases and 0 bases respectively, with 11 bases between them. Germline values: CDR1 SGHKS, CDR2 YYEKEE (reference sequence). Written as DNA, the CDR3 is TGTGCCAGCAGCTTTGTTTTAGGTGCAACTAATGAAAAACTGTTTTTT. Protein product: CASSFVLGATNEKLFF.